The TCR beta chain under discussion was sequenced for a study of beta chain features in type 1 diabetes (dated by TCRdb to the late 2010s). Study-wide context: Mean age, gender distribution, total cell number and subset yield did not differ between patients and healthy donors. Whereas all 30 or so donors provided naive and central memory subsets, regulatory and stem cell-like memory subsets were isolated from just 8 patients and about eight healthy donors. Across all samples, 90 million to 130 million sorted cells were examined, and cell number per subset correlated strongly with RNA yield. The study compared TCRB repertoires of sorted circulating CD4+ T cell subsets between recently diagnosed type 1 diabetes patients and matched healthy donors.

The entire amount of isolated RNA was reverse transcribed using the High Capacity cDNA Reverse Transcription Kit, so the sequenced TCRB transcripts were expressed ones. Deep immunoSEQ sequencing was applied to naive, central memory and regulatory T cell samples, giving an average of roughly 3.6 million total reads per sample. Sorted cells were lysed in RLT buffer, and RNA was extracted using DNase-treated RNeasy Micro or Mini kits according to cell number. Each cell subset was processed on its own to prevent cross-contamination, while patient and healthy donor samples were processed together. TCRB sequences were amplified from cDNA with the immunoSEQ multiplex PCR, producing 87-bp fragments spanning the CDR3 region. Sequencing of the amplicons was done on the Illumina HiSeq platform. The source study handled its data this way. PCR bias was computationally corrected using synthetic template baselines, reads within Hamming distance 2 were collapsed, and singletons that could not be merged were discarded. Reads were aligned to IMGT to assign V, D and J genes, CDR3 length, and insertions or deletions at six rearrangement sites. Clonotype counts were normalized to sorted cell number within each subset before computing true diversity and Gini coefficients with the tcR R package. The overlap coefficient, calculated on TCRB nucleotide sequences, was used to quantify repertoire sharing. TCRdb limited this immuneACCESS table to in-frame rearrangements with V and J called. A share of clones is missing; checked studies link under half to unresolved V genes, and the rest is unexplained. For V, J and clone size, that table is used; D and trimming come from the DNA. The sample yields 130,000 to 150,000 clones; 6.9% were counted once. The ten largest clones add up to about 1.4% of the sample.

A single peripheral blood draw of around 120 mL on average was collected from each donor into heparinised tubes. Naive, central memory, regulatory and stem cell-like memory CD4+ T cells were sorted on a BD FACSAria II using a panel including CD45RO, CCR7, CD25, CD127, CD95 and CD27. All sorted populations exceeded 95% purity. PBMCs were separated immediately by Lymphoprep density gradient centrifugation and were stained directly, without being cultured. So that batch effects would be minimized, each experiment stained and sorted samples in pairs, pairing one healthy donor with one patient. Points on this clone: Its target antigen remains unknown. Within one base of it there is no much larger clone, and no base qualities were kept. At the DNA level, this CDR3 is encoded by other sequences in the same sample as well.

What the study reported, not specific to this receptor: Because cDNA rather than genomic DNA was sequenced, highly expressing activated cells could have been over-represented, although no difference in activation and CD3 levels was found between groups. Naive, central memory and regulatory TCRB repertoires appeared to be more alike among patients than among healthy donors. At VDJ recombination sites, patients with type 1 diabetes made fewer insertions and deleted more nucleotides, a pattern implying thymic rearrangement abnormalities. Type 1 diabetes patients showed a moderate but significant shortening of TCRB CDR3 length in all four CD4+ subsets. Because small numbers of individuals were included in the HLA sub-analyses, any influence of HLA type on TCRB rearrangement was left unresolved. Shorter templates might be favored by PCR, yet because patient and control samples were amplified and corrected together, any such skew would affect both groups equally.

Looking up the germline V gene yields CDR1 SGDLS and CDR2 YYNGEE. Spanning cysteine to phenylalanine, the CDR3 consists of 18 amino acids. Only CDR3 DNA is held: 54 bases, read in frame from base 1. V and J are trimmed by 0 bases and 0 bases, and the gene matches miss 3 bases of the junction. The V gene is TRBV9 and the J gene is TRBJ2-2; 12 nucleotides in the junction match TRBD2. The sequenced sample consisted of central memory CD4+ T cells from blood. The receptor was isolated from a woman younger than 45 in good health. The CDR3 protein: CASSVGLAGDSNTGELFF. The DNA sequence is TGTGCCAGCAGCGTAGGACTAGCGGGAGATTCGAACACCGGGGAGCTGTTTTTT.